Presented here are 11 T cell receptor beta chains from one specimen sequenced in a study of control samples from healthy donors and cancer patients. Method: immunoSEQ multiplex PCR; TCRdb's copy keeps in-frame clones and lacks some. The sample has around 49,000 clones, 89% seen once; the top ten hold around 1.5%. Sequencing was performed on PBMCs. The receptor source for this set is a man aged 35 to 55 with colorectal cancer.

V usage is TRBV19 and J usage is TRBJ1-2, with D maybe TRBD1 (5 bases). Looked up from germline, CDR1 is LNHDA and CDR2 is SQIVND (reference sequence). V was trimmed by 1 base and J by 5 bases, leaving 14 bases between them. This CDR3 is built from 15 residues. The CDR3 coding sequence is TGTGCCAGTAGTATAGTCCCCGGGGGAAGATATGGCTACACCTTC. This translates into CASSIVPGGRYGYTF.

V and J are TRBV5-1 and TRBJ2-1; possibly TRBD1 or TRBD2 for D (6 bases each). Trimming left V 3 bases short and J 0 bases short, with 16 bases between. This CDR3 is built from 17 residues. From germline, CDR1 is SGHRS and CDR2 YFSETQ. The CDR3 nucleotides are TGCGCCAGCAGCTCCGGGGGCGTGGGGTACTCCTACAATGAGCAGTTCTTC. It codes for CASSSGGVGYSYNEQFF.

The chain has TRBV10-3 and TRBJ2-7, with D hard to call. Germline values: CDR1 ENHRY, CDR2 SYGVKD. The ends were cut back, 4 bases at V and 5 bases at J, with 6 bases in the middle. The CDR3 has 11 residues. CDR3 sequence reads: CAISVEHEQYF. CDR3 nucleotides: TGTGCCATCAGTGTGGAGCACGAGCAGTACTTC.

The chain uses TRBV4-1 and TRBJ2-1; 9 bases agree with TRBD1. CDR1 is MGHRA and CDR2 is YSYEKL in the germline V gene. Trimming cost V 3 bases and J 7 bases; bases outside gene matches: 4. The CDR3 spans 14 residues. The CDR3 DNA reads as TGCGCCAGCAGCCAGACGACAGGGGGGAATGAGCAGTTCTTC. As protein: CASSQTTGGNEQFF.

CDR3 coding DNA: TGCAGCGTTGAAGCCACGGGTATTGAGCAGTTCTTC. This translates into CSVEATGIEQFF. The V and J genes are TRBV29-1 and TRBJ2-1; D gene uncertain. Germline CDR1 SQVTM, CDR2 ANQGSEA. Trimming cost V 1 base and J 9 bases, with 10 bases left between them. The CDR3 consists of 12 residues.

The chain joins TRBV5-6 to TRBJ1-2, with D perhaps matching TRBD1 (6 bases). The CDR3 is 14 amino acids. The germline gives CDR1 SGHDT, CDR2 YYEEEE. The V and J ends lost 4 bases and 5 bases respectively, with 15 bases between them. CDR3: CASSGPGTSYGYTF. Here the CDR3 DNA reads TGTGCCAGCAGCGGACCCGGGACATCATATGGCTACACCTTC. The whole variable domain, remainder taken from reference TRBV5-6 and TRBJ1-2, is DAGVTQSPTHLIKTRGQQVTLRCSPKSGHDTVSWYQQALGQGPQFIFQYYEEEERQRGNFPDRFSGHQFPNYSSELNVNALLLGDSALYLCASSGPGTSYGYTFGSGTRLTVV.

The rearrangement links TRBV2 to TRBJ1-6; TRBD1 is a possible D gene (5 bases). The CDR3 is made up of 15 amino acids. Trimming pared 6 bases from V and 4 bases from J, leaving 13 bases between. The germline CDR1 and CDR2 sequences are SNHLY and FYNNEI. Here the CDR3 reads CASRKGLSYNSPLHF. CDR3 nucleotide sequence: TGTGCCAGCAGGAAGGGACTGAGTTATAATTCACCCCTCCACTTT.

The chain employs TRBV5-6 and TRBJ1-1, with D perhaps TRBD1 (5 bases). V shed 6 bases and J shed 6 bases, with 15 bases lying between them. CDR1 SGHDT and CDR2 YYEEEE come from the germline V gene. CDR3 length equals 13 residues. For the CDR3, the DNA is TGTGCCAGCACCATTTTTGGGGGGGCTGAAGCTTTCTTT. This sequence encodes CASTIFGGAEAFF.

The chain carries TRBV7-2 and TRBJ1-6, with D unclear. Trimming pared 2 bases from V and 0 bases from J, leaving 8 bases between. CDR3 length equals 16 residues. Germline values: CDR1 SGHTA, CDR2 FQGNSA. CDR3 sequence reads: CASSLLESSYNSPLHF. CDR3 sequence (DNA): TGTGCCAGCAGCTTACTAGAGAGCTCCTATAATTCACCCCTCCACTTT. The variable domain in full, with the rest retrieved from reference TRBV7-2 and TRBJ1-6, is GAGVSQSPSNKVTEKGKDVELRCDPISGHTALYWYRQSLGQGLEFLIYFQGNSAPDKSGLPSDRFSAERTGGSVSTLTIQRTQQEDSAVYLCASSLLESSYNSPLHFGNGTRLTVT.

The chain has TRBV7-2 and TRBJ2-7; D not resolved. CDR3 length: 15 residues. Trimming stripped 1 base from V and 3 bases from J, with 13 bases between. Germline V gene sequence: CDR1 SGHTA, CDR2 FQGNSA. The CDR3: CASSLDPRSYYEQYF. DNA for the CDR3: TGTGCCAGCAGCTTAGACCCCCGCAGTTACTACGAGCAGTACTTC.

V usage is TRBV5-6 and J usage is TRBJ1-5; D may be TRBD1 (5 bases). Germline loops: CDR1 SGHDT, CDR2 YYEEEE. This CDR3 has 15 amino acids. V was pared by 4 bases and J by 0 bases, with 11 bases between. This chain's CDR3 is CASSPGPYSNQPQHF. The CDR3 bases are TGTGCCAGCAGCCCGGGACCCTATAGCAATCAGCCCCAGCATTTT. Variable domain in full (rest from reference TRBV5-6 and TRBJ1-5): DAGVTQSPTHLIKTRGQQVTLRCSPKSGHDTVSWYQQALGQGPQFIFQYYEEEERQRGNFPDRFSGHQFPNYSSELNVNALLLGDSALYLCASSPGPYSNQPQHFGDGTRLSIL.